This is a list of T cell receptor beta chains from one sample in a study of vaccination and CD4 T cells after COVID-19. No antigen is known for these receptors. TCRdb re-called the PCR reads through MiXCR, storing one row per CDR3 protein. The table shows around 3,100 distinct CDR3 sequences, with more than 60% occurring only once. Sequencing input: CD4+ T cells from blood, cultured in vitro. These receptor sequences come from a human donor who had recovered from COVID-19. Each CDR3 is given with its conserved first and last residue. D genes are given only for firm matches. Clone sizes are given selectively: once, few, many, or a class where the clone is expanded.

CDR3 protein: CASSLALELSQAFNSPLHF
CDR3 DNA: TGTGCCAGCAGTTTAGCGCTAGAACTCAGTCAGGCGTTTAATTCACCCCTCCACTTT
D gene: NA
clone size: NA
V gene: TRBV12-3/TRBV12-4
J gene: TRBJ1-6

CDR3 protein: CASNEHSTDTQYF
CDR3 DNA: TGTGCCAGCAACGAACATAGCACAGATACGCAGTATTTT
D gene: NA
clone size: NA
V gene: TRBV9
J gene: TRBJ2-3

CDR3 protein: CASSEGLATDTQYF
CDR3 DNA: TGTGCCAGCAGTGAAGGACTAGCCACAGATACGCAGTATTTT
D gene: TRBD2
clone size: NA
V gene: TRBV25-1
J gene: TRBJ2-3

CDR3 protein: CASSLGGGPNEQYF
CDR3 DNA: TGTGCCAGCAGTTTAGGGGGGGGCCCTAACGAGCAGTACTTC
D gene: NA
clone size: NA
V gene: TRBV12-3/TRBV12-4
J gene: TRBJ2-7

CDR3 protein: CASSIDLGTGVVRYGYTF
CDR3 DNA: TGTGCCAGTAGTATAGATCTGGGGACAGGGGTCGTTCGGTATGGCTACACCTTC
D gene: TRBD1
clone size: NA
V gene: TRBV19
J gene: TRBJ1-2

CDR3 protein: CASSIGQAGFTDTQYF
CDR3 DNA: TGTGCCAGCAGCATCGGACAGGCAGGGTTCACAGATACGCAGTATTTT
D gene: TRBD1
clone size: NA
V gene: TRBV7-3
J gene: TRBJ2-3

CDR3 protein: CAICDGGGETQYF
CDR3 DNA: TGTGCCATCTGTGACGGGGGAGGAGAGACCCAGTACTTC
D gene: NA
clone size: NA
V gene: TRBV10-3
J gene: TRBJ2-5

CDR3 protein: CASSLDLAGFDFYNEQFF
CDR3 DNA: TGTGCCAGCAGCTTAGACCTAGCGGGGTTTGACTTTTACAATGAGCAGTTCTTC
D gene: TRBD2
clone size: NA
V gene: TRBV7-8
J gene: TRBJ2-1

CDR3 protein: CSASEKAKNIQYF
CDR3 DNA: TGCAGTGCTAGTGAGAAAGCCAAAAACATTCAGTACTTC
D gene: NA
clone size: NA
V gene: TRBV20-1
J gene: TRBJ2-4

CDR3 protein: CASSSYRGNYGYTF
CDR3 DNA: TGTGCCAGCAGCTCCTACAGGGGTAACTATGGCTACACCTTC
D gene: TRBD1
clone size: NA
V gene: TRBV28
J gene: TRBJ1-2

CDR3 protein: CASSYSITGNYGYTF
CDR3 DNA: TGTGCCAGCAGTTACTCGATTACAGGGAACTATGGCTACACCTTC
D gene: NA
clone size: NA
V gene: TRBV6-5
J gene: TRBJ1-2

CDR3 protein: CASRGTDHSSAQHF
CDR3 DNA: TGTGCCAGCAGGGGGACAGACCACTCCAGCGCCCAGCATTTT
D gene: TRBD1
clone size: NA
V gene: TRBV6-2/TRBV6-3
J gene: TRBJ1-5

CDR3 protein: CAISGPSGPPYEQYF
CDR3 DNA: TGTGCCATCAGTGGTCCTAGCGGACCCCCCTACGAGCAGTACTTC
D gene: TRBD2
clone size: large
V gene: TRBV10-3
J gene: TRBJ2-7

CDR3 protein: CASSQDRAPRTGVNTEAFF
CDR3 DNA: TGCGCCAGCAGCCAAGATAGGGCCCCCAGGACAGGGGTGAACACTGAAGCTTTCTTT
D gene: TRBD1
clone size: NA
V gene: TRBV4-1
J gene: TRBJ1-1

CDR3 protein: CATGFRRRF
CDR3 DNA: TGTGCCACCGGGTTCCGTCGACGCTTC
D gene: NA
clone size: few
V gene: TRBV24-1
J gene: TRBJ1-2

CDR3 protein: CASSPQKGPYTF
CDR3 DNA: TGTGCCAGTAGTCCTCAGAAAGGCCCTTACACCTTC
D gene: NA
clone size: NA
V gene: TRBV19
J gene: TRBJ1-2

CDR3 protein: CASSPARTGGNQPQHF
CDR3 DNA: TGTGCCAGCAGTCCCGCCCGGACAGGGGGGAATCAGCCCCAGCATTTT
D gene: TRBD1
clone size: NA
V gene: TRBV6-2/TRBV6-3
J gene: TRBJ1-5

CDR3 protein: CASSLTDTGELFF
CDR3 DNA: TGTGCCAGCAGCTTAACGGACACCGGGGAGCTGTTTTTT
D gene: NA
clone size: NA
V gene: TRBV7-3
J gene: TRBJ2-2

CDR3 protein: CASSPYGTRDNEQFF
CDR3 DNA: TGTGCCAGCAGCCCGTATGGAACGCGGGACAATGAGCAGTTCTTC
D gene: NA
clone size: once
V gene: TRBV7-2
J gene: TRBJ2-1

CDR3 protein: CASSPVGRRTDTQYF
CDR3 DNA: TGTGCCAGTTCCCCCGTGGGCAGGCGTACAGATACGCAGTATTTT
D gene: NA
clone size: NA
V gene: TRBV6-1
J gene: TRBJ2-3

CDR3 protein: CSARGGQNEQYF
CDR3 DNA: TGCAGTGCTAGGGGAGGGCAAAACGAGCAGTACTTC
D gene: TRBD2
clone size: NA
V gene: TRBV20-1
J gene: TRBJ2-7

CDR3 protein: CASSPGTSVDEQYF
CDR3 DNA: TGTGCCAGCAGTCCCGGGACTAGCGTCGACGAGCAGTACTTC
D gene: TRBD2
clone size: NA
V gene: TRBV6-2/TRBV6-3
J gene: TRBJ2-7

CDR3 protein: CAISGWDGHYGYTF
CDR3 DNA: TGTGCCATCAGTGGCTGGGACGGGCACTATGGCTACACCTTC
D gene: NA
clone size: large
V gene: TRBV10-3
J gene: TRBJ1-2

CDR3 protein: CASSLELRIGSPLHF
CDR3 DNA: TGTGCCAGCAGCTTAGAGCTCAGGATTGGATCACCCCTCCACTTT
D gene: NA
clone size: NA
V gene: TRBV7-8
J gene: TRBJ1-6

CDR3 protein: CATHGQGRTDTQYF
CDR3 DNA: TGTGCCACCCATGGACAGGGACGCACAGATACGCAGTATTTT
D gene: TRBD1
clone size: NA
V gene: TRBV6-1
J gene: TRBJ2-3

CDR3 protein: CASSVVAGTGENTGELFF
CDR3 DNA: TGTGCCAGCAGCGTAGTGGCTGGGACAGGGGAGAACACCGGGGAGCTGTTTTTT
D gene: TRBD1
clone size: NA
V gene: TRBV9
J gene: TRBJ2-2

CDR3 protein: CASSVQGTLTEAFF
CDR3 DNA: TGTGCCAGCAGCGTACAGGGTACGCTCACTGAAGCTTTCTTT
D gene: NA
clone size: NA
V gene: TRBV6-1
J gene: TRBJ1-1

CDR3 protein: CASSEGSTFEAFF
CDR3 DNA: TGTGCCAGCAGTGAAGGGTCCACCTTTGAAGCTTTCTTT
D gene: NA
clone size: NA
V gene: TRBV6-1
J gene: TRBJ1-1

CDR3 protein: CASLGGLPNQPQHF
CDR3 DNA: TGTGCCAGCTTGGGGGGCCTACCGAATCAGCCCCAGCATTTT
D gene: NA
clone size: NA
V gene: TRBV2
J gene: TRBJ1-5

CDR3 protein: CASSQTGQPQHF
CDR3 DNA: TGCGCCAGCAGCCAGACCGGCCAGCCCCAGCATTTT
D gene: NA
clone size: NA
V gene: TRBV4-1
J gene: TRBJ1-5

CDR3 protein: CASSLGTGGQPQHF
CDR3 DNA: TGTGCCAGCTCACTTGGGACAGGAGGGCAGCCCCAGCATTTT
D gene: TRBD1
clone size: NA
V gene: TRBV18
J gene: TRBJ1-5

CDR3 protein: CASSVSVYNEQFF
CDR3 DNA: TGTGCCAGCAGTGTCTCGGTTTACAATGAGCAGTTCTTC
D gene: NA
clone size: NA
V gene: TRBV2
J gene: TRBJ2-1

CDR3 protein: CASRLGVSGGEKLFF
CDR3 DNA: TGTGCCAGCAGATTAGGGGTGTCGGGGGGTGAAAAACTGTTTTTT
D gene: NA
clone size: NA
V gene: TRBV7-2
J gene: TRBJ1-4

CDR3 protein: CASRPSTGVTGYTF
CDR3 DNA: TGTGCCAGCAGACCCTCGACAGGGGTCACTGGCTACACCTTC
D gene: TRBD1
clone size: NA
V gene: TRBV12-3/TRBV12-4
J gene: TRBJ1-2

CDR3 protein: CASSLYGHTEAFF
CDR3 DNA: TGCGCCAGCAGCTTGTATGGGCACACTGAAGCTTTCTTT
D gene: NA
clone size: NA
V gene: TRBV5-1
J gene: TRBJ1-1

CDR3 protein: CASSPSGGNQPQHF
CDR3 DNA: TGTGCCAGCAGCCCCTCGGGGGGCAATCAGCCCCAGCATTTT
D gene: NA
clone size: NA
V gene: TRBV12-3/TRBV12-4
J gene: TRBJ1-5

CDR3 protein: CASSGNRATEAFF
CDR3 DNA: TGCGCCAGCAGTGGGAACAGGGCTACTGAAGCTTTCTTT
D gene: NA
clone size: NA
V gene: TRBV10-1
J gene: TRBJ1-1

CDR3 protein: CACVGITNGGHGYTF
CDR3 DNA: TGTGCCTGCGTAGGGATCACCAACGGGGGCCATGGCTACACCTTC
D gene: NA
clone size: NA
V gene: TRBV7-9
J gene: TRBJ1-2

CDR3 protein: CASSSNMGGNSPLHF
CDR3 DNA: TGTGCCAGCAGCTCTAATATGGGGGGAAATTCACCCCTCCACTTT
D gene: NA
clone size: NA
V gene: TRBV7-9
J gene: TRBJ1-6